These T cell receptor beta chains were read from a single sample in a study of T cells in Graves' hyperthyroidism and ophthalmopathy. Each CDR3 protein is one row after TCRdb ran MiXCR on the multiplex PCR reads. The sample has some 420,000 distinct CDR3 sequences, around 15% seen once. The source material was blood. These TCRs come from a woman aged 18-29 years with Graves' hyperthyroidism. The conserved cysteine and the conserved F or W are not part of the CDR3 here.

v_call	j_call	cdr3_aa
TRBV19	TRBJ2-7	ASSGKDRGSSYEQY
TRBV7-7	TRBJ2-1	ASSLLTGLSNEQF
TRBV19	TRBJ1-1	ASSISRGTEAF
TRBV11-2	TRBJ2-7	ASSPPVPGRSYEQY
TRBV5-6	TRBJ2-2	ASSLGDRGSVGELF
TRBV5-6	TRBJ1-2	ASSFGTGGNGYT
TRBV3-1	TRBJ1-1	VSRRQGSTEAF
TRBV12-3/TRBV12-4	TRBJ2-3	ASSSITSGRASDTQY
TRBV5-1	TRBJ2-1	ASSLAGREVDEQF
TRBV7-6	TRBJ2-1	ASSPLAGSLPNEQF
TRBV5-1	TRBJ2-2	ASSLTGNTGELF
TRBV2	TRBJ2-7	ASSGDWAYEQY
TRBV11-3	TRBJ2-3	ASSNYSLAGVGTDTQY
TRBV7-9	TRBJ1-2	ASSILDEEPNYGYT
TRBV28	TRBJ2-1	ASSNPGKGNEQF
TRBV10-1	TRBJ2-7	ASSESMASGNSYEQY
TRBV20-1	TRBJ2-7	SARDPGTGSLYEQY
TRBV28	TRBJ1-2	ASTLTHGGGQRHGYT
TRBV27	TRBJ1-5	ASSRSGQPQH
TRBV3-1	TRBJ2-3	ASSLISQESTDTQY
TRBV28	TRBJ1-1	ATTGEIVTEAF
TRBV20-1	TRBJ2-3	RIQGSGSFSDTQY
TRBV30	TRBJ1-1	ASQGDGYTEAF
TRBV12-3/TRBV12-4	TRBJ2-1	ACSSSTRNEQF
TRBV2	TRBJ2-1	ASRLSPGSAGKINEQF
TRBV4-1	TRBJ2-5	ASSQDKLPGGPMETQY
TRBV28	TRBJ1-4	ASSLILAATNEKLF
TRBV13	TRBJ1-1	ASRGYQGTLNTEAF